This TCR beta chain was recorded in a study of glioma-infiltrating T cells (TCRdb year 2016). Regarding the study in general: The study sequenced TCR alpha- and beta-chain repertoires from glioma tissue, from non-neoplastic brain tissue and from matched peripheral blood mononuclear cells. Each tissue-infiltrating repertoire was compared with the same patient's peripheral blood repertoire to measure divergence between tissue and blood T-cell populations. Three low-grade glioma patients, about 8 primary glioblastoma patients, and three non-glioma patients who contributed non-neoplastic brain tissue made up the paired cohort.

With regard to this clonotype: It has no known antigen specificity. A much bigger clone sits one base away, suggesting this may be a read error.

The iRepertoire nested amplicon-rescue multiplex PCR (arm-PCR) platform was used to amplify TCR alpha and beta CDR3 regions from RNA. The input for one-step reverse transcription and amplification was about 90-400 ng of tissue mRNA or PBMC total RNA. Following bead purification, Illumina adapters were added by a secondary multiplex PCR, and the libraries were gel-purified between 200 and 400 bp. Libraries carried internal 6-nucleotide barcodes used for demultiplexing. Sequencing of the libraries was done on an Illumina MiSeq using 2x220 or 2x250 nucleotide paired-end reads. As for how the authors treated the data: FLASH 1.2.11 was used to merge paired reads, and BWA-MEM then aligned the reads to the GRCh37 human genome before TRA and TRB reads were extracted. For V and J assignment, an IMGT-derived reference of cassette sequences and CDR3 motifs that included pseudogenes was used. Three-frame translation of reads was performed, and productive CDR3s were defined as those with a C...FGXG motif and no stop codons. Clonotypes were defined as unique combinations of V-J cassette pair and CDR3 amino acid sequence. Filtering of reads was based on Hamming distance, with the threshold set by the sequence error rate of each sample in mapped regions. Clones were called with MiXCR by TCRdb after fastp trimmed the public reads at Q25, and only in-frame beta chains were retained. Each CDR3 protein appears once, grouped with its most common genes and DNA. TCRdb's processing, not the authors', yielded these V and J calls. This sample comprises about 110,000 distinct CDR3 sequences, about 25% of them detected only once. The top ten clones comprise 35% of the sample.

On the study overall, not on this receptor specifically: In non-neoplastic patients, VJ-independent divergence between tissue and blood fell below expectation, whereas in all gliomas, and especially in low-grade gliomas, the divergence rose above expectation. Small numbers underpinned the group comparisons: 8 or 9 glioblastoma patients, three low-grade glioma patients and three non-neoplastic patients. Very few CDR3 sequences were found to be shared between tissue and blood, and this scarcity was attributed to high CDR3 diversity and limited sampling.

Material: glioma tissue, nonneoplastic brain tissue, or PBMCs (not recorded which). The TCR was taken from a human donor with low-grade glioma or glioblastoma, undergoing nonglioma brain surgery, or in good health (not recorded which).

The DNA sequence follows: TGTGCCAGCAGCCCCACGGAGGCTGGAAACACCATATATTTT. Translated, this is CASSPTEAGNTIYF. In this chain, TRBV3-1 is recombined with TRBJ1-3; no confident D gene assignment can be made. V gives up 4 bases and J gives up 2 bases, and the segment between their germline ends measures 9 bases. The CDR3 numbers 14 residues from cysteine through phenylalanine. Solely the CDR3 DNA is kept, with 42 bases framed from the first base. CDR1 and CDR2 are read off the germline V gene (reference sequence) as LGHDT and YNNKEL.